This is a list of T cell receptor beta chains from one sample in a study of T cells in Graves' hyperthyroidism and ophthalmopathy. MiXCR, run by TCRdb on the multiplex PCR reads, gives a single entry per CDR3 protein. The sample lists roughly 400,000 distinct CDR3 sequences, approximately 14% occurring once. Material: blood. The receptors were sampled from a woman under 30 with Graves' hyperthyroidism that later progressed to Graves' ophthalmopathy. CDR3s include the opening cysteine and the closing phenylalanine or tryptophan. Each record gives: D gene, clone size, V gene, J gene, CDR3 DNA, CDR3 protein. The D gene is left open where the match is weak. Clone size is stated in some rows and not others, as once, few, many or a class when expanded.

d_call: TRBD2; clone_size: NA; v_call: TRBV20-1; j_call: TRBJ2-1; cdr3_nt: TGCAGTGCCAGACTAGCGGGAGATGAGCAGTTCTTC; cdr3_aa: CSARLAGDEQFF
d_call: TRBD1; clone_size: few; v_call: TRBV7-2; j_call: TRBJ2-1; cdr3_nt: TGTGCCAGCAGTGGCCGGGACAGTATCTGGAATGAGCAGTTCTTC; cdr3_aa: CASSGRDSIWNEQFF
d_call: NA; clone_size: NA; v_call: TRBV20-1; j_call: TRBJ1-4; cdr3_nt: TGCAGTGCTTTTCCCCGGGCTAGTGAAAAACTGTTTTTT; cdr3_aa: CSAFPRASEKLFF
d_call: TRBD1; clone_size: many; v_call: TRBV7-9; j_call: TRBJ2-7; cdr3_nt: TGTGCCAGCCACCCGGACAGGTCTACCTCCTACGAGCAGTACTTC; cdr3_aa: CASHPDRSTSYEQYF
d_call: NA; clone_size: NA; v_call: TRBV30; j_call: TRBJ2-7; cdr3_nt: TGTGCCTGGAGCGGGACTTTCCTTGGCGAGCAGTACTTC; cdr3_aa: CAWSGTFLGEQYF
d_call: TRBD1; clone_size: NA; v_call: TRBV5-1; j_call: TRBJ2-7; cdr3_nt: TGCGCCAGCAGCTGCGGACAGGGGGCCTACGAGCAGTACTTC; cdr3_aa: CASSCGQGAYEQYF
d_call: NA; clone_size: NA; v_call: TRBV30; j_call: TRBJ2-7; cdr3_nt: TGTGCCTGGAGTCCCGATCCCCCCCACCTCTACCTAATAGACACAGACCCTGGCTACGAGCAGTGCTTC; cdr3_aa: CAWSPDPPHLYLIDTDPGYEQCF
d_call: NA; clone_size: many; v_call: TRBV7-2; j_call: TRBJ2-2; cdr3_nt: TGTGCCAGCAGCACGGACAGTGGGACGCGGACCGGGGAGCTGTTTTTT; cdr3_aa: CASSTDSGTRTGELFF
d_call: NA; clone_size: many; v_call: TRBV5-1; j_call: TRBJ1-2; cdr3_nt: TGCGCCAGCAGCTCTGCGGGGGGGCAGGGGCCGGACATTAACTATGGCTACACCTTC; cdr3_aa: CASSSAGGQGPDINYGYTF
d_call: NA; clone_size: few; v_call: TRBV15; j_call: TRBJ2-5; cdr3_nt: TGTGCCACCAGCAACCTGACAGGCTTGGAGACCCAGTACTTC; cdr3_aa: CATSNLTGLETQYF
d_call: NA; clone_size: NA; v_call: TRBV19; j_call: TRBJ1-5; cdr3_nt: TGTGCCAGTAGTGAAGACGGATATAGCAATCAGCCCCAGCATTTT; cdr3_aa: CASSEDGYSNQPQHF
d_call: NA; clone_size: many; v_call: TRBV7-9; j_call: TRBJ2-7; cdr3_nt: TGTGCCAGCAGCTCCGCAGCAGGGGCCTCCTACGAGCAGTACTTC; cdr3_aa: CASSSAAGASYEQYF
d_call: NA; clone_size: many; v_call: TRBV12-3/TRBV12-4; j_call: TRBJ2-7; cdr3_nt: TGTGCCAGCAGTTTACTTGACGAGCAGTACTTC; cdr3_aa: CASSLLDEQYF
d_call: NA; clone_size: many; v_call: TRBV6-1; j_call: TRBJ1-5; cdr3_nt: TGTGCCAGCAGACGGAACAGGGAGGGCAATCAGCCCCAGCATTTT; cdr3_aa: CASRRNREGNQPQHF
d_call: NA; clone_size: many; v_call: TRBV13; j_call: TRBJ2-3; cdr3_nt: TGTGCCAGCAGCCGGACACCTAGCACAGATACGCAGTATTTT; cdr3_aa: CASSRTPSTDTQYF
d_call: TRBD2; clone_size: few; v_call: TRBV20-1; j_call: TRBJ2-3; cdr3_nt: TGCAGTGCTAGTAGCGGGACTAGCACAGATACGCAGTATTTT; cdr3_aa: CSASSGTSTDTQYF
d_call: TRBD2; clone_size: many; v_call: TRBV20-1; j_call: TRBJ2-3; cdr3_nt: TGCAGTGCTAGAGATGGGCTAGCGGGGCTCACAGATACGCAGTATTTT; cdr3_aa: CSARDGLAGLTDTQYF
d_call: NA; clone_size: few; v_call: TRBV19; j_call: TRBJ2-7; cdr3_nt: TGTGCCAGTAGTATAGGGTCAGGACCGTCCTCCGAGCAGTACTTC; cdr3_aa: CASSIGSGPSSEQYF
d_call: NA; clone_size: NA; v_call: TRBV7-9; j_call: TRBJ2-3; cdr3_nt: TGTGCCAGCATCGTCAACAACTTCATGCAGTTCACAGATACGCAGTATTTT; cdr3_aa: CASIVNNFMQFTDTQYF
d_call: TRBD2; clone_size: many; v_call: TRBV2; j_call: TRBJ2-1; cdr3_nt: TGTGCCAGCAGCGATAGCGGGAGCACCCTTTATGATGAGCAGTTCTTC; cdr3_aa: CASSDSGSTLYDEQFF
d_call: NA; clone_size: many; v_call: TRBV27; j_call: TRBJ2-1; cdr3_nt: TGTGCCAGCAGTTTATCCCACGGAATGGGGGATGAGCAGTTCTTC; cdr3_aa: CASSLSHGMGDEQFF
d_call: TRBD2; clone_size: NA; v_call: TRBV4-2; j_call: TRBJ2-7; cdr3_nt: TGTGCCAGCAGCCAAGCGGGACTAGCGGGAGGGGGGTACGAGCAGTACTTC; cdr3_aa: CASSQAGLAGGGYEQYF